The 21 T cell receptor beta chains in this list originate from one sample, sequenced in a study of blood T cell repertoires in COVID-19. Sequencing used immunoSEQ multiplex PCR; TCRdb keeps in-frame clones, though not all of them. Altogether about 78,000 clones are present, 80% to 95% being singletons, with the ten largest covering 0.8% to 1.3%. Sequences were obtained from peripheral blood. Receptors were obtained from a woman aged 50 to 60 in a cohort sampled during active COVID-19.

The DNA for the CDR3 is TGTGCCAGCAGCTCGGCCCTAAGGAGCACTGAAGCTTTCTTT. This gives the protein CASSSALRSTEAFF. The chain combines TRBV5-5 with TRBJ1-1; D is unresolved. Germline CDR1 SGHKS, CDR2 YYEKEE (reference sequence). V was pared by 3 bases and J by 4 bases, with 13 bases between. The CDR3 contains 14 residues.

The chain employs TRBV25-1 and TRBJ2-6, with 7 bases matching TRBD2. J was trimmed by 2 bases and V by 4 bases; bases with no gene match: 11. This CDR3 has 18 amino acids. Germline CDR1 reads MGHDK; CDR2 reads SYGVNS. This chain's CDR3 is CASSGVPGEGTGANVLTF. Written as DNA, the CDR3 is TGTGCCAGCAGTGGGGTGCCGGGGGAGGGGACTGGGGCCAACGTCCTGACTTTC.

V usage is TRBV28 and J usage is TRBJ1-5; D possibly corresponds to TRBD1 (6 bases). Germline V gene data show CDR1 as MDHEN and CDR2 as SYDVKM. The CDR3 contains 14 residues. V was cut by 2 bases and J by 4 bases, with 9 bases left in between. The CDR3 here is CASSLNRANQPQHF. DNA for the CDR3: TGTGCCAGCAGTTTAAACAGGGCAAATCAGCCCCAGCATTTT.

The J gene is TRBJ2-7, the V gene TRBV6-5; 12 bases match TRBD1. In germline, CDR1 is MNHEY, CDR2 SVGAGI. The CDR3 loop spans 14 amino acids. The trim removed 6 bases at V and 5 bases at J, leaving 5 bases unmatched. The CDR3 loop reads CASRPGQGANEQYF. CDR3 in DNA: TGTGCCAGCAGACCGGGACAGGGGGCCAACGAGCAGTACTTC.

The chain employs TRBV1 and TRBJ2-3; no DNA check was done on the table's D call, TRBD1. TRBV1 is termed a pseudogene. The CDR3 is 18 residues long. CDR3 DNA: TGCACCAGCAGCCAAGGTCAGGGATCCAGGGGGCGCACAGATACGCAGTATTTT. Translation gives CTSSQGQGSRGRTDTQYF.

The rearrangement joins TRBV19 to TRBJ1-1; D is perhaps TRBD1 (5 bases). Germline V gene sequence: CDR1 LNHDA, CDR2 SQIVND (reference sequence). This CDR3 has 14 amino acids. V gave up 3 bases and J gave up 0 bases, with 8 bases separating them. CDR3 loop: CASSMGQLNTEAFF. The CDR3 DNA is TGTGCCAGTAGTATGGGGCAGCTGAACACTGAAGCTTTCTTT.

J is TRBJ2-7 and V is TRBV6-1, with TRBD1 matching 10 bases. In germline, CDR1 is MNHNS, CDR2 SASEGT. The CDR3 has 15 amino acids. The trim removed 3 bases at V and 5 bases at J, leaving 7 bases unmatched. The CDR3 coding sequence is TGTGCCAGCAGTGACGCCGGGACAGGGGTCCACGAGCAGTACTTC. Translating it yields CASSDAGTGVHEQYF.

J is TRBJ2-1 and V is TRBV27; 10 bases map to TRBD2. In germline, CDR1 is MNHEY, CDR2 SMNVEV (reference sequence). This CDR3 region has 15 residues. The J segment lost 3 bases and the V segment lost 2 bases, leaving 1 base of the junction unmatched. This CDR3 reads CASSLTSGIYNEQFF. The CDR3 bases are TGTGCCAGCAGTTTAACTAGCGGGATCTACAATGAGCAGTTCTTC.

The rearrangement joins TRBV7-2 to TRBJ2-3; weak D call: TRBD2 (5 bases). V gave up 2 bases and J gave up 3 bases, with 12 bases separating them. Germline assignment: CDR1 SGHTA and CDR2 FQGNSA. There are 15 residues in the CDR3. The CDR3 is CASSLQVSETDTQYF. The CDR3 region has the DNA TGTGCCAGCAGCTTACAGGTTAGCGAAACAGATACGCAGTATTTT.

V usage is TRBV6-1 and J usage is TRBJ2-1; the D gene is possibly TRBD1 (6 bases). CDR1 is MNHNS, CDR2 SASEGT, per germline. CDR3 length: 16 residues. The V end was cut by 0 bases, the J end by 4 bases, with 13 bases between. Here the CDR3 reads CASSEAGARAYNEQFF. The CDR3 DNA is TGTGCCAGCAGTGAAGCGGGGGCTAGAGCTTACAATGAGCAGTTCTTC.

The chain links TRBV28 to TRBJ2-5; 7 bases are a match to TRBD1. Trimming removed 5 bases from V and 4 bases from J; junction bases left unmatched: 4. Germline-derived CDR1 and CDR2 are MDHEN and SYDVKM. The CDR3 covers 13 residues. CDR3 sequence: CASSVGGGETQYF. The DNA of the CDR3 is TGTGCCAGCAGTGTAGGGGGCGGAGAGACCCAGTACTTC.

The chain links TRBV24-1 to TRBJ2-5, with D tentatively TRBD2 (7 bases). The germline V gene has CDR1 KGHDR and CDR2 SFDVKD. Trimming removed 5 bases from V and 4 bases from J, with 10 bases in between. This CDR3 comprises 13 residues. The CDR3 sequence is CATSAGGGETQYF. CDR3 nucleotide sequence: TGTGCCACCAGTGCGGGGGGCGGAGAGACCCAGTACTTC.

This chain links TRBV21-1 with TRBJ1-5; the table's D gene call, TRBD1, was not cross checked with the DNA. TRBV21-1 corresponds to a pseudogene. CDR3 size: 17 residues. CDR3 amino acids: CASRSSFRGTGNQPQHF. The CDR3 region has the DNA TGTGCCAGCCGATCTTCCTTCAGGGGGACCGGCAATCAGCCCCAGCATTTT.

The rearrangement links TRBV7-8 to TRBJ2-2; TRBD2 is a possible D gene (6 bases). The CDR3 has 15 residues. V gave up 0 bases and J gave up 4 bases, with 9 bases separating them. Germline values: CDR1 SGHVS, CDR2 FQNEAQ. The CDR3 DNA follows: TGTGCCAGCAGCTTAGCACTAGCCCCCACCGGGGAGCTGTTTTTT. This codes for CASSLALAPTGELFF.

The J gene is TRBJ2-5, the V gene TRBV5-1; no reliable D call. V gave up 0 bases and J gave up 5 bases, with 11 bases separating them. The germline CDR1 and CDR2 sequences are SGHRS and YFSETQ. The CDR3 extends over 14 amino acids. The CDR3 protein is CASSLEARKETQYF. CDR3 coding DNA: TGCGCCAGCAGCTTGGAAGCTCGTAAGGAGACCCAGTACTTC.

The rearrangement joins TRBV5-1 to TRBJ2-2; the match to TRBD2 covers 8 bases. V shed 6 bases, J shed 2 bases, and the junction held 9 bases outside the gene matches. The V gene's germline CDR1 is SGHRS and CDR2 YFSETQ. This CDR3 has 16 residues. CDR3 in DNA: TGCGCCAGCACCTCCCAACTAGCGGTTAACACCGGGGAGCTGTTTTTT. Translation gives CASTSQLAVNTGELFF.

This chain connects TRBV2 to TRBJ2-2; TRBD1 matches at 8 bases. Germline V gives CDR1 SNHLY, CDR2 FYNNEI. The J segment lost 6 bases and the V segment lost 1 base, leaving 7 bases of the junction unmatched. The CDR3 loop spans 16 amino acids. DNA of the CDR3: TGTGCCAGCAGTGAAGTGCAGGGGGCGGGTCCCGGGGAGCTGTTTTTT. Translating gives CASSEVQGAGPGELFF.

CDR3 residues: CASSVVAGGYNEQFF. In nucleotides, the CDR3 is TGTGCCAGCAGCGTAGTGGCGGGAGGTTACAATGAGCAGTTCTTC. This chain uses TRBV9 with TRBJ2-1; 8 nucleotides agree with TRBD2. Losses at the gene ends were 0 bases for V and 4 bases for J; bases not matched to a gene: 3. Germline V gene data show CDR1 as SGDLS and CDR2 as YYNGEE. The CDR3 contains 15 residues.

The rearrangement joins TRBV18 to TRBJ2-3; unclear D gene. This CDR3 is built from 14 residues. CDR1 is KGHSH and CDR2 is LQKENI in the germline V gene. Trimming cost V 0 bases and J 3 bases, with 7 bases left between them. The CDR3 DNA reads as TGTGCCAGCTCACCACCTTCCGGGACAGATACGCAGTATTTT. Amino acid sequence: CASSPPSGTDTQYF.

V is TRBV3-1 (or the pseudogene TRBV3-2) and J is TRBJ2-2; no reliable D call. Trimming took off 2 bases at V and 2 bases at J, with 6 bases between the two ends. Germline V gene sequence: CDR1 LGHDT, CDR2 YNNKEL (reference sequence). This CDR3 contains 14 residues. CDR3 protein: CASSQMANTGELFF. The CDR3 coding sequence is TGTGCCAGCAGCCAAATGGCCAACACCGGGGAGCTGTTTTTT.

The V call is TRBV19, the J call TRBJ2-7, with TRBD1 identical over 12 bases. CDR1 and CDR2 from the germline V gene are LNHDA and SQIVND (reference sequence). There are 16 residues in the CDR3. With 6 bases clipped from V and 0 bases from J, the junction kept 6 bases outside the gene matches. CDR3 loop: CASSFPGQGASYEQYF. The CDR3 DNA sequence: TGTGCCAGTAGCTTTCCGGGACAGGGGGCCTCCTACGAGCAGTACTTC.